These 23 T cell receptor beta chains were sequenced from one sample in a study of T cells in localized non-small cell lung cancer. Using immunoSEQ multiplex PCR, the repertoire was profiled, and TCRdb retains in-frame clones only, with some absent. The data contain roughly 17,000 clones, 85% to 90% of them seen just once; the ten biggest clones take up 3.7%. The starting material was peripheral blood, obtained before any cancer treatment. Every receptor here comes from a male donor aged 60 or over with stage II squamous cell lung carcinoma.

The genes are TRBV28 and TRBJ1-3; D is perhaps TRBD1 (6 bases). Germline V gene lookup returns CDR1 MDHEN and CDR2 SYDVKM. V dropped 5 bases and J dropped 2 bases, with 10 bases sitting between them. The CDR3 spans 14 residues. The CDR3 DNA sequence: TGTGCCAGCAGTAGCGGGGGCCCTGGAAACACCATATATTTT. Translated, it gives CASSSGGPGNTIYF.

The chain uses TRBV28 and TRBJ1-2; 8 nucleotides align to TRBD1. Germline values: CDR1 MDHEN, CDR2 SYDVKM. The length of the CDR3 is 15 residues. V lost 5 bases, J lost 5 bases, and 10 bases stayed unmatched. CDR3 sequence reads: CASSPEDRVWYGYTF. The CDR3 bases are TGTGCCAGCAGTCCCGAGGACAGGGTTTGGTATGGCTACACCTTC.

The chain recombines TRBV5-1 with TRBJ2-3; 8 bases fit TRBD2. This CDR3 is built from 16 residues. From germline, CDR1 is SGHRS and CDR2 YFSETQ. Trimming cost V 0 bases and J 3 bases; bases outside gene matches: 6. CDR3 residues: CASSLEVSGNTDTQYF. DNA of the CDR3: TGCGCCAGCAGCTTGGAGGTTAGCGGGAATACAGATACGCAGTATTTT.

This chain uses TRBV5-1 with TRBJ1-2; a weak D match, TRBD1 (6 bases). Germline V lookup: CDR1 SGHRS, CDR2 YFSETQ. The V end was cut by 0 bases, the J end by 7 bases, with 19 bases between. The CDR3 runs to 16 residues. The CDR3 nucleotides are TGCGCCAGCAGCTTGGAATCGGGACAATTCTCCTCTGGCTACACCTTC. Protein: CASSLESGQFSSGYTF.

The chain joins TRBV11-2 to TRBJ2-5; TRBD2 aligns across 7 bases. Germline V gene lookup returns CDR1 SGHAT and CDR2 FQNNGV. Trimming removed 5 bases from V and 2 bases from J; junction bases left unmatched: 8. The CDR3 has 15 residues. CDR3 DNA: TGTGCCAGCAGCGCCAGCAAAGCGGGACAAGAGACCCAGTACTTC. Translating gives CASSASKAGQETQYF.

This clone was seen only once. This sequence joins TRBV18 and TRBJ2-1, with TRBD2 matching over 12 bases. The CDR3 is 17 residues long. The J segment lost 7 bases and the V segment lost 4 bases, leaving 11 bases of the junction unmatched. Germline loops: CDR1 KGHSH, CDR2 LQKENI. Written as DNA, the CDR3 is TGTGCCAGCTCACGAGTGACTAGCGGGAGTATGGGGAATGAGCAGTTCTTC. Protein product: CASSRVTSGSMGNEQFF. Full variable domain (rest looked up from reference TRBV18 and TRBJ2-1): NAGVMQNPRHLVRRRGQEARLRCSPMKGHSHVYWYRQLPEEGLKFMVYLQKENIIDESGMPKERFSAEFPKEGPSILRIQQVVRGDSAAYFCASSRVTSGSMGNEQFFGPGTRLTVL.

The CDR3 DNA reads TGCGCCAGCAGCTCCCGACTAGCCTACGAGCAGTACTTC. The encoded protein is CASSSRLAYEQYF. This chain connects TRBV4-1 to TRBJ2-7; perhaps TRBD2 as D (6 bases). V was pared by 5 bases and J by 2 bases, with 10 bases between. The CDR3 runs 13 residues. Germline loops: CDR1 MGHRA, CDR2 YSYEKL.

Comment on this clone: At one end, the junction sequence differs from germline, possibly due to a read error. CDR3 sequence (DNA): TGTGCTAGCAGGGAGCAGGGTAACGAAAAACTGTTTTTT. This codes for CASREQGNEKLFF. The rearrangement uses TRBV25-1 and TRBJ1-4; D is perhaps TRBD1 (5 bases). Per germline, CDR1 MGHDK and CDR2 SYGVNS. The CDR3 is 13 amino acids.

The rearrangement joins TRBV25-1 to TRBJ1-2, with a weak D call TRBD1 (6 bases). CDR3 size: 14 residues. The germline V and J ends were trimmed by 3 bases and 8 bases, with 16 bases remaining between them. Germline CDR1 reads MGHDK; CDR2 reads SYGVNS. In DNA, the CDR3 is TGTGCCAGCAGTGACCCAGGGGTTATCGGAGGCTACACCTTC. Protein: CASSDPGVIGGYTF.

The chain employs TRBV18 and TRBJ2-7; D perhaps matches TRBD1 (6 bases). This CDR3 has 16 residues. The germline V and J ends were trimmed by 0 bases and 2 bases, with 14 bases remaining between them. CDR1 KGHSH and CDR2 LQKENI come from the germline V gene. CDR3 in DNA: TGTGCCAGCTCACCACCGGGGCAGGGGAGAGCCTACGAGCAGTACTTC. Amino acids: CASSPPGQGRAYEQYF.

The rearrangement links TRBV6-1 to TRBJ2-1, with D uncertain. Germline CDR1 MNHNS, CDR2 SASEGT. The CDR3 is made up of 15 amino acids. V lost 2 bases and J 2 bases, leaving 10 bases between the germline ends. The CDR3 region is CASSELLNTYNEQFF. As DNA, the CDR3 is TGTGCCAGCAGTGAACTGCTTAACACCTACAATGAGCAGTTCTTC.

The chain combines TRBV19 with TRBJ1-1, with a possible D match to TRBD1 (6 bases). With 7 bases removed from V and 7 bases from J, the gap between germline ends came to 19 bases. The germline CDR1 and CDR2 sequences are LNHDA and SQIVND (reference sequence). The CDR3 is 14 amino acids. The CDR3, as DNA: TGTGCCAGTACACAGGGAGGGGGAGGGGTTGAAGCTTTCTTT. It is translated as CASTQGGGGVEAFF.

V is TRBV6-4 and J is TRBJ2-7; 13 nucleotides agree with TRBD2. The CDR3 runs to 18 residues. The J segment lost 3 bases and the V segment lost 8 bases, leaving 16 bases of the junction unmatched. Germline CDR1 is MRHNA and CDR2 is SNTAGT. CDR3 sequence: CASYPLPGTSGNLYEQYF. The CDR3 coding sequence is TGTGCCAGCTATCCCCTCCCCGGGACTAGCGGGAATCTCTACGAGCAGTACTTC.

This chain connects TRBV9 to TRBJ2-2, with a weak D call TRBD2 (5 bases). This CDR3 has 13 residues. The germline CDR1 and CDR2 sequences are SGDLS and YYNGEE. The V and J ends lost 4 bases and 5 bases respectively, with 9 bases between them. The CDR3 nucleotides are TGTGCCAGCAGCCCCCGGGATACCGGGGAGCTGTTTTTT. Its translation is CASSPRDTGELFF.

This clone was seen once. V usage is TRBV28 and J usage is TRBJ2-7; perhaps D is TRBD1 or TRBD2 (5 bases each). This CDR3 contains 15 residues. Germline V CDR1 and CDR2: MDHEN, SYDVKM. Deletions cut 5 bases from V and 6 bases from J, with 20 bases between. DNA for the CDR3: TGTGCCAGCAGTCCGCCCCGACAGATTCGGGGCGAGCAGTACTTC. Protein product: CASSPPRQIRGEQYF.

This chain joins TRBV18 and TRBJ1-2, with TRBD1 as a possible D gene (5 bases). V was pared by 3 bases and J by 3 bases, with 20 bases between. Germline V gives CDR1 KGHSH, CDR2 LQKENI. The CDR3 loop spans 17 amino acids. Here the CDR3 reads CASSPILIRGRDYGYTF. CDR3 coding DNA: TGTGCCAGCTCACCGATCTTAATCCGGGGCAGGGACTATGGCTACACCTTC.

The chain joins TRBV6-6 to TRBJ2-1; TRBD2 is a possible D gene (5 bases). Deletions cut 0 bases from V and 2 bases from J, with 11 bases between. The CDR3 runs 16 residues. CDR1 MNHNY and CDR2 SVGAGI come from the germline V gene (reference sequence). The CDR3 loop is CASSYSRSGTYNEQFF. In DNA, the CDR3 is TGTGCCAGCAGTTACTCGAGGTCCGGGACCTACAATGAGCAGTTCTTC.

This chain uses TRBV7-9 with TRBJ2-1; 8 nucleotides match TRBD2. Per the germline V gene, CDR1 is SEHNR and CDR2 is FQNEAQ (reference sequence). Trimming removed 2 bases from V and 7 bases from J; junction bases left unmatched: 7. The CDR3 runs 15 residues. The CDR3, as DNA: TGTGCCAGCAGCTTAAGTACGGGAGGGTGGAATGAGCAGTTCTTC. As protein: CASSLSTGGWNEQFF.

The chain uses TRBV5-6 and TRBJ2-3, with D possibly TRBD2 on 5 matching bases. Germline lookup yields CDR1 SGHDT and CDR2 YYEEEE. Trimming removed 4 bases from V and 0 bases from J, with 12 bases in between. This CDR3 has 15 residues. CDR3 in amino acids: CASSPGISSTDTQYF. For the CDR3, the DNA is TGTGCCAGCAGCCCGGGGATTTCTAGCACAGATACGCAGTATTTT.

The V gene is TRBV5-3, the J gene TRBJ2-3, with TRBD2 as a possible D gene (6 bases). TRBV5-3 is an ORF; its function is uncertain. V lost 5 bases and J 6 bases, leaving 16 bases between the germline ends. The CDR3 is 14 amino acids. This CDR3 is CARSSCPEGDTQYF. CDR3 coding DNA: TGTGCCAGAAGTTCCTGCCCGGAGGGGGATACGCAGTATTTT.

The sample holds one count of this clone. This chain uses TRBV4-1 with TRBJ2-3; TRBD2 matches 11 bases. Trimming took 5 bases from V and 1 from J; bases not matched to a gene: 5. The V gene's germline CDR1 is MGHRA and CDR2 YSYEKL. CDR3 length: 16 amino acids. The CDR3 coding sequence is TGCGCCAGCAGCAAAATTAGCGGGAGGGGCACAGATACGCAGTATTTT. Amino acid sequence: CASSKISGRGTDTQYF.

The chain employs TRBV6-6 and TRBJ2-2; D not resolved. The DNA end favors TRBJ1-4, so the J call may be wrong. The CDR3 contains 13 residues. Germline V gene lookup returns CDR1 MNHNY and CDR2 SVGAGI (reference sequence). DNA for the CDR3: TGTGCCAGCAGTTACTCGTCGGGCGGAAAACTGTTTTTT. It encodes CASSYSSGGKLFF.

The rearrangement links TRBV19 to TRBJ2-1, with 13 bases that match TRBD2. This CDR3 comprises 17 residues. CDR1 is LNHDA and CDR2 is SQIVND in the germline V gene (reference sequence). The junction had 6 bases not matched to a gene; V was cut back by 1 base and J by 6 bases. For the CDR3, the DNA is TGTGCCAGTAGTATAGGACTAGCGGGAGGAGTAGGCAATGAGCAGTTCTTC. Its protein product is CASSIGLAGGVGNEQFF.